The 13 T cell receptor beta chains below were found in one sample sequenced in a study of shared clonotypes between healthy human individuals. This table comes from immunoSEQ multiplex PCR, and its TCRdb copy is limited to in-frame clones, with some not included. The top ten hold approximately 0.33% of the sample, which has 630,000 or so clones, roughly 98% seen once. Terminally differentiated effector memory CD45RA+ cells were left out of the naive CD8 fraction, which was CD45RO-negative and positively selected for CCR7. Sequencing was carried out using naive CD8+ T cells sorted from blood. The receptor set was obtained from a young man in good health.

The V gene is TRBV5-5, the J gene TRBJ2-3; D may match TRBD1 or TRBD2 (6 bases each). V dropped 0 bases and J dropped 2 bases, with 16 bases sitting between them. The CDR3 consists of 17 residues. The germline CDR1 and CDR2 sequences are SGHKS and YYEKEE (reference sequence). The DNA of the CDR3 is TGTGCCAGCAGCTTGGTGGGGGGCACTAGTATCACAGATACGCAGTATTTT. Its protein product is CASSLVGGTSITDTQYF.

The V gene is TRBV27, the J gene TRBJ2-2; tentatively, D is TRBD2 (6 bases). Germline V gene data show CDR1 as MNHEY and CDR2 as SMNVEV (reference sequence). The CDR3 is 15 amino acids. The germline V and J ends were trimmed by 0 bases and 5 bases, with 10 bases remaining between them. CDR3 amino acids: CASSLSPGATGELFF. DNA of the CDR3: TGTGCCAGCAGTTTATCCCCGGGAGCGACCGGGGAGCTGTTTTTT.

The chain recombines TRBV2 with TRBJ2-2; 8 bases fit TRBD1. The CDR3 loop spans 17 amino acids. Germline V gene data show CDR1 as SNHLY and CDR2 as FYNNEI. V was pared by 4 bases and J by 4 bases, with 11 bases of the junction left unmatched. CDR3 nucleotide sequence: TGTGCCAGCAGTGTGGGGGACAGGCGGCGGATCACCGGGGAGCTGTTTTTT. Protein sequence: CASSVGDRRRITGELFF.

The rearrangement uses TRBV6-5 and TRBJ2-3, with unresolved D. Trimming took 5 bases from V and 3 from J, leaving 6 bases between them. There are 12 residues in the CDR3. Per the germline V gene, CDR1 is MNHEY and CDR2 is SVGAGI. CDR3 sequence: CASSTTTDTQYF. The CDR3 region has the DNA TGTGCCAGCAGTACAACTACAGATACGCAGTATTTT.

The V and J genes are TRBV7-6 and TRBJ2-4; D gene ambiguous. CDR3 length equals 16 residues. V was clipped by 5 bases and J by 5 bases, with 19 bases between them. Germline V gives CDR1 SGHVS, CDR2 FNYEAQ. As DNA, the CDR3 is TGTGCCAGCAGCCCAGTGCCCCTCGGTCCCGAAAACATTCAGTACTTC. It translates to CASSPVPLGPENIQYF.

The chain is built from TRBV14 and TRBJ2-1, with D unclear. CDR3 length equals 13 residues. The germline V gene encodes CDR1 SGHDN and CDR2 FVKESK. The V gene lost 0 bases and the J gene lost 9 bases, with 9 bases spanning the gap. CDR3 loop: CASSQDPLGEQFF. CDR3 bases: TGTGCCAGCAGCCAAGATCCGTTAGGTGAGCAGTTCTTC. The entire variable domain, with the rest obtained from reference TRBV14 and TRBJ2-1, is as follows: EAGVTQFPSHSVIEKGQTVTLRCDPISGHDNLYWYRRVMGKEIKFLLHFVKESKQDESGMPNNRFLAERTGGTYSTLKVQPAELEDSGVYFCASSQDPLGEQFFGPGTRLTVL.

The V call is TRBV28, the J call TRBJ2-7, with a possible D match to TRBD1 (6 bases). Germline-derived CDR1 and CDR2 are MDHEN and SYDVKM. This CDR3 is 15 amino acids long. With 6 bases removed from V and 4 bases from J, the gap between germline ends came to 19 bases. The CDR3 sequence: CASRYHLGGRYEQYF. The CDR3 bases are TGTGCCAGCAGGTACCACCTTGGGGGCAGATACGAGCAGTACTTC. The full variable domain, its missing parts supplied by reference TRBV28 and TRBJ2-7, is DVKVTQSSRYLVKRTGEKVFLECVQDMDHENMFWYRQDPGLGLRLIYFSYDVKMKEKGDIPEGYSVSREKKERFSLILESASTNQTSMYLCASRYHLGGRYEQYFGPGTRLTVT.

The chain is built from TRBV4-2 and TRBJ2-5; the D is unclear. Germline values: CDR1 LGHNA, CDR2 YNFKEQ. Trimming left V 0 bases short and J 0 bases short, with 5 bases between. The length of the CDR3 is 14 residues. CDR3 sequence reads: CASSQEWDQETQYF. The CDR3 DNA is TGTGCCAGCAGCCAAGAATGGGACCAAGAGACCCAGTACTTC.

With respect to this clone: In the same sample, other DNA sequences code for this CDR3. The chain links TRBV6-5 to TRBJ2-7; D possibly corresponds to TRBD1 (5 bases). Germline values: CDR1 MNHEY, CDR2 SVGAGI. The CDR3 has 13 amino acids. V lost 2 bases, J lost 4 bases, and 9 bases lay in between. This CDR3 is CASSYGRTYEQYF. The CDR3 DNA reads TGTGCCAGCAGTTACGGGCGGACATACGAGCAGTACTTC.

This clone was recorded once. The chain has TRBV9 and TRBJ2-2, with 9 nucleotides matching TRBD1. Germline loops: CDR1 SGDLS, CDR2 YYNGEE. The CDR3 contains 16 residues. Trimming at V came to 4 bases and at J to 1 base, leaving 5 bases not matched to a gene. CDR3: CASSTGQGMNTGELFF. The CDR3 DNA follows: TGTGCCAGCAGCACGGGACAGGGCATGAACACCGGGGAGCTGTTTTTT.

V is TRBV15 and J is TRBJ2-1; no reliable D call. Per germline, CDR1 LNHNV and CDR2 YYDKDF (reference sequence). The germline V and J ends were trimmed by 8 bases and 3 bases, with 8 bases remaining between them. CDR3 length equals 12 residues. The chain's CDR3 is CATAVSYNEQFF. For the CDR3, the DNA is TGTGCCACCGCGGTAAGCTACAATGAGCAGTTCTTC.

In the case of this clone: This CDR3 is also generated by other DNA sequences in the sample. The chain is built from TRBV7-8 and TRBJ1-2; TRBD1 is a possible D gene (5 bases). V lost 1 base to trimming and J lost 2 bases, with 5 bases between them. This CDR3 region has 13 residues. Germline V gives CDR1 SGHVS, CDR2 FQNEAQ. DNA for the CDR3: TGTGCCAGCAGCTTAGGGGGGAACTATGGCTACACCTTC. Protein sequence: CASSLGGNYGYTF.

The chain is built from TRBV29-1 and TRBJ2-1; 10 bases agree with TRBD2. Germline assignment: CDR1 SQVTM and CDR2 ANQGSEA. Trimming at V came to 4 bases and at J to 8 bases, leaving 8 bases not matched to a gene. This CDR3 has 14 residues. This CDR3 reads CSVGSSGRLYEQFF. In DNA form, the CDR3 reads TGCAGCGTTGGGTCTAGCGGGAGACTCTATGAGCAGTTCTTC.